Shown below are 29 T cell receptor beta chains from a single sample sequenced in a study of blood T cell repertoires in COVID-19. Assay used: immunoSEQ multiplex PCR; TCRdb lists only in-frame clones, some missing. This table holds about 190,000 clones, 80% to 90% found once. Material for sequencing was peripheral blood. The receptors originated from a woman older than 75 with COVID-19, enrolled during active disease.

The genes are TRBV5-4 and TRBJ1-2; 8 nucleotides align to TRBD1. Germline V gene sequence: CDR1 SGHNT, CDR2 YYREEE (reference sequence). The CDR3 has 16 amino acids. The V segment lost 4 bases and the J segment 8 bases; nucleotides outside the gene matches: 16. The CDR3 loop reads CASSQSPGTGGLGYTF. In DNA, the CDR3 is TGTGCCAGCAGCCAGTCCCCCGGGACAGGCGGACTAGGCTACACCTTC. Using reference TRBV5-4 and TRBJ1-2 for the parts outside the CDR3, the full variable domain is ETGVTQSPTHLIKTRGQQVTLRCSSQSGHNTVSWYQQALGQGPQFIFQYYREEENGRGNFPPRFSGLQFPNYSSELNVNALELDDSALYLCASSQSPGTGGLGYTFGSGTRLTVV.

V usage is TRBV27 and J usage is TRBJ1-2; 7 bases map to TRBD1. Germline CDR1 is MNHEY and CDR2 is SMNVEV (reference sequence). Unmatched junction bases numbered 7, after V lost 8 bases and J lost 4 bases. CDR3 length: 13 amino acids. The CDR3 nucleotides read TGTGCCAGCTTCGAGGGGGCCCGCTATGGCTACACCTTC. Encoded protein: CASFEGARYGYTF.

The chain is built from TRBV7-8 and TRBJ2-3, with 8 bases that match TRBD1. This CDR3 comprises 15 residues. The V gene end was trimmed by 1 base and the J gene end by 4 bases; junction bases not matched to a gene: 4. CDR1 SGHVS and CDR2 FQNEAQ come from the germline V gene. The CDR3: CASSLGGTGSDTQYF. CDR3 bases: TGTGCCAGCAGCTTAGGGGGGACAGGTTCAGATACGCAGTATTTT.

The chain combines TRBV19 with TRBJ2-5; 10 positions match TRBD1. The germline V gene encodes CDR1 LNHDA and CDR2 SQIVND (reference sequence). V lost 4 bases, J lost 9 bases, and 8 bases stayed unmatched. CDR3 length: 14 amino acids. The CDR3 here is CASSTGTGARSQYF. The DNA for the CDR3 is TGTGCCAGTAGTACGGGGACAGGGGCCCGGTCCCAGTACTTC.

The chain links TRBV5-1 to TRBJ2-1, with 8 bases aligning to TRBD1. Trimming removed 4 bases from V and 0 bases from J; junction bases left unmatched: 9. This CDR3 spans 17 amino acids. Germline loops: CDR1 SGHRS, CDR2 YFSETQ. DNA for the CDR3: TGCGCCAGCAGCCCCCTACCCGGACAGGGCTCCTACAATGAGCAGTTCTTC. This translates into CASSPLPGQGSYNEQFF. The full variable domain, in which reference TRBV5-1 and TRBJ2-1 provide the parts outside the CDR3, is KAGVTQTPRYLIKTRGQQVTLSCSPISGHRSVSWYQQTPGQGLQFLFEYFSETQRNKGNFPGRFSGRQFSNSRSEMNVSTLELGDSALYLCASSPLPGQGSYNEQFFGPGTRLTVL.

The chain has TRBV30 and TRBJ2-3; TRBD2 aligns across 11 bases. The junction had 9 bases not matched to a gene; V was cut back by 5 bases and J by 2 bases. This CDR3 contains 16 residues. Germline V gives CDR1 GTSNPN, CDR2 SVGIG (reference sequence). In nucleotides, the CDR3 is TGTGCCTGGGGGGTACTAGCGGGGGCCACCACAGATACGCAGTATTTT. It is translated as CAWGVLAGATTDTQYF.

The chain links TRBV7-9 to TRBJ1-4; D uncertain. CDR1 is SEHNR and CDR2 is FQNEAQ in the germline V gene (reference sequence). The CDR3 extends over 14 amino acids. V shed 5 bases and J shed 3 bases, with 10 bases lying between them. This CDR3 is CASSLLSANEKLFF. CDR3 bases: TGTGCCAGCAGCCTCCTCTCCGCTAATGAAAAACTGTTTTTT.

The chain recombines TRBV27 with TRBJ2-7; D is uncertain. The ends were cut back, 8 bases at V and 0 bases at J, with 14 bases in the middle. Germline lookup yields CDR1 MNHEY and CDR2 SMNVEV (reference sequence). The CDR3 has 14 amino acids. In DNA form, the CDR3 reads TGTGCCAGCTCGACTGGCGGATTCTCCTACGAGCAGTACTTC. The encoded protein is CASSTGGFSYEQYF.

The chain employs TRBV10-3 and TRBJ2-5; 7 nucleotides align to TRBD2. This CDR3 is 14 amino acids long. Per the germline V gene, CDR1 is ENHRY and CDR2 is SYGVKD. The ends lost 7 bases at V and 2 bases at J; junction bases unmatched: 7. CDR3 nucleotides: TGTGCCATCAACAGCGGGGACCTTCAAGAGACCCAGTACTTC. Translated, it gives CAINSGDLQETQYF.

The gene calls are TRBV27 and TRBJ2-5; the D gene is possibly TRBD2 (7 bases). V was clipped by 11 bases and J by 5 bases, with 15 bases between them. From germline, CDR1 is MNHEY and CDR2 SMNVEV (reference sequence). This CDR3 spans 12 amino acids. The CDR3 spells CASGGRGETQYF. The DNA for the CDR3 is TGTGCCTCGGGGGGCCGGGGGGAGACCCAGTACTTC.

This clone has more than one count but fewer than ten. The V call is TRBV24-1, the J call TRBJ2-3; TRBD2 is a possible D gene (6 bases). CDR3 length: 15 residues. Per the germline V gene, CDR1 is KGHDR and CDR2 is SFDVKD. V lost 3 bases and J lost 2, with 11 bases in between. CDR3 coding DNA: TGTGCCACCAGTGATCAGGAGGGTCCCACAGATACGCAGTATTTT. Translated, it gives CATSDQEGPTDTQYF.

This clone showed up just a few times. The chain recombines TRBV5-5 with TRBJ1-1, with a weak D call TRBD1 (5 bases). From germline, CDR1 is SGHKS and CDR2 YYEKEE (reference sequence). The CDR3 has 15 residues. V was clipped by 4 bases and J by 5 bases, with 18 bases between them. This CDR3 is CASSLLEGLWTEAFF. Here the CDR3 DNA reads TGTGCCAGCAGCCTCCTGGAGGGGTTGTGGACTGAAGCTTTCTTT. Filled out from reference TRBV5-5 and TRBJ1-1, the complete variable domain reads DAGVTQSPTHLIKTRGQQVTLRCSPISGHKSVSWYQQVLGQGPQFIFQYYEKEERGRGNFPDRFSARQFPNYSSELNVNALLLGDSALYLCASSLLEGLWTEAFFGQGTRLTVV.

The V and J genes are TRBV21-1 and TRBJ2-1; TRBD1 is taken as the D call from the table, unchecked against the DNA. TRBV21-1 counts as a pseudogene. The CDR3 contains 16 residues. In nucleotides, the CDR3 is TGTGCCAGCAGCAAACACGAGGGGGTGATGGACAATGAGCAGTTCTTC. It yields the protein CASSKHEGVMDNEQFF.

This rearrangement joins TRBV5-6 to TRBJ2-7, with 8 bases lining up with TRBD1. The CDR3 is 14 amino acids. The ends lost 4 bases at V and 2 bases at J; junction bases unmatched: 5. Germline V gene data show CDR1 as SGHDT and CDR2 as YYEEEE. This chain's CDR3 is CASSMGTGTYEQYF. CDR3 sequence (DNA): TGTGCCAGCAGCATGGGGACAGGAACCTACGAGCAGTACTTC.

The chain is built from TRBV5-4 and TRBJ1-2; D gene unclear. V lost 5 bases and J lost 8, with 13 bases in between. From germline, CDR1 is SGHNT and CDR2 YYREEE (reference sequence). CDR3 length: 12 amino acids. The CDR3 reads CASREGYGGYTF. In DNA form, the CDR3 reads TGTGCCAGCAGGGAGGGTTATGGGGGCTACACCTTC.

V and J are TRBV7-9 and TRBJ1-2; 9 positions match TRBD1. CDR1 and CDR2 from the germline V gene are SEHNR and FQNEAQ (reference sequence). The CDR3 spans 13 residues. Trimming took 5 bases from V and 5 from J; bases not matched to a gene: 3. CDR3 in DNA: TGTGCCAGCAGCCCCGGACAGGGGTATGGCTACACCTTC. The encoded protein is CASSPGQGYGYTF. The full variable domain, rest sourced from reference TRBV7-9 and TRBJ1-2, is DTGVSQNPRHKITKRGQNVTFRCDPISEHNRLYWYRQTLGQGPEFLTYFQNEAQLEKSRLLSDRFSAERPKGSFSTLEIQRTEQGDSAMYLCASSPGQGYGYTFGSGTRLTVV.

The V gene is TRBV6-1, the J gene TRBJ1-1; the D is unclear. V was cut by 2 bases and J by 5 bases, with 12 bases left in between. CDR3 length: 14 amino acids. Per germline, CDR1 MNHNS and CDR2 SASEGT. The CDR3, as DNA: TGTGCCAGCAGTGAATTCCGGGGAGCGACTGAAGCTTTCTTT. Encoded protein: CASSEFRGATEAFF.

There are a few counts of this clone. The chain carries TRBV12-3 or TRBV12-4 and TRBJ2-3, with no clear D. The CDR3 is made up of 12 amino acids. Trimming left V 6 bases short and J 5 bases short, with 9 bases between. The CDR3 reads CASRTAGDTQYF. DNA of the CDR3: TGTGCCAGCAGAACAGCAGGAGATACGCAGTATTTT.

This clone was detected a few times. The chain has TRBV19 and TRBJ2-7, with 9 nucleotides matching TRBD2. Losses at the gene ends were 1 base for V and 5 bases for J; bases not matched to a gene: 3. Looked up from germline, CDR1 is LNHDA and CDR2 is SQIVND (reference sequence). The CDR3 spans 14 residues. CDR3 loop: CASSIVGLANEQYF. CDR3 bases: TGTGCCAGTAGTATAGTGGGACTAGCCAACGAGCAGTACTTC.

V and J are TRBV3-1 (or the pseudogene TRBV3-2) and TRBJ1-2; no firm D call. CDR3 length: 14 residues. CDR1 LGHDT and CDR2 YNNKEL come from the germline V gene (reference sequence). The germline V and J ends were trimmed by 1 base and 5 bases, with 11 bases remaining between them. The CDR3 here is CASSQVSRGYGYTF. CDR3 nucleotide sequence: TGTGCCAGCAGCCAAGTATCCCGAGGGTATGGCTACACCTTC.

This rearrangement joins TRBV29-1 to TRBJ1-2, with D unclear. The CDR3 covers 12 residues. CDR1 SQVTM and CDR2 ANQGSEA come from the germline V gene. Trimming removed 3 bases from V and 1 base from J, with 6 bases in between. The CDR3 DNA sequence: TGCAGCGTTGACAGGAATAACTATGGCTACACCTTC. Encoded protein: CSVDRNNYGYTF.

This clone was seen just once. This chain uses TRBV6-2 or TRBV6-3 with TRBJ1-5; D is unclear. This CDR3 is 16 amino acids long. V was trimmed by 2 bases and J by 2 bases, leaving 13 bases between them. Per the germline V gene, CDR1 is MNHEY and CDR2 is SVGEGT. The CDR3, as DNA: TGTGCCAGCAGTTACGGAGACCCTTGGCGCAATCAGCCCCAGCATTTT. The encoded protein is CASSYGDPWRNQPQHF.

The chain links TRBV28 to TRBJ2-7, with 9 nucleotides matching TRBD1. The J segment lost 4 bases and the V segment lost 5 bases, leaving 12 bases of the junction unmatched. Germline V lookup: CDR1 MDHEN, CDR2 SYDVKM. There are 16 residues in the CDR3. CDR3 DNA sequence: TGTGCCAGCAGTATACTCGGGACAGGGTATAGGTACGAGCAGTACTTC. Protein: CASSILGTGYRYEQYF.

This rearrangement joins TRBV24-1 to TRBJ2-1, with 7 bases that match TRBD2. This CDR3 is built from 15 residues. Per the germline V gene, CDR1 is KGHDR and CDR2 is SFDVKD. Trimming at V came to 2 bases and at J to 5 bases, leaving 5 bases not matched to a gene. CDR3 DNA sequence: TGTGCCACCAGTGATTCCTCCGGGGGGAACAATGAGCAGTTCTTC. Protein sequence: CATSDSSGGNNEQFF.

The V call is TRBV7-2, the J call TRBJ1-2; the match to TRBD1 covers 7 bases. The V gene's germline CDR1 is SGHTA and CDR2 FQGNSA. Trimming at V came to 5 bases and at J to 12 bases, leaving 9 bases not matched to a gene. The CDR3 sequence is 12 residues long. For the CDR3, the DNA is TGTGCCAGCAGCCACCAGGACAGGCCTCACACCTTC. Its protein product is CASSHQDRPHTF.

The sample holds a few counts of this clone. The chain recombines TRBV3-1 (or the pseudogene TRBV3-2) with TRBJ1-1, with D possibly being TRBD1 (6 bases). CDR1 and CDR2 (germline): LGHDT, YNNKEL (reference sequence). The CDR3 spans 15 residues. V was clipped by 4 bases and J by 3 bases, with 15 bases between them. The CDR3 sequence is CASSPSDRPYTEAFF. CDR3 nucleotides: TGTGCCAGCAGCCCTTCGGACAGACCATACACTGAAGCTTTCTTT.

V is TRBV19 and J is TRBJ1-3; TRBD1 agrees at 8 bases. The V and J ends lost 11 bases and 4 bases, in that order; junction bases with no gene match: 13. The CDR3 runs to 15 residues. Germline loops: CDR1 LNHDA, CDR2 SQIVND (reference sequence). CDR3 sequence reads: CASRTGNGLGNTIYF. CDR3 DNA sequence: TGTGCCTCCAGGACAGGGAACGGTTTAGGAAACACCATATATTTT.

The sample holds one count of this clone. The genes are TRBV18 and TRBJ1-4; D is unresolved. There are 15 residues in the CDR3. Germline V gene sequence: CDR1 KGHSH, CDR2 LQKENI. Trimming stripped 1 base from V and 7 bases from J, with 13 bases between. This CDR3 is CASSPQAEGSEKLFF. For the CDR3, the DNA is TGTGCCAGCTCACCACAGGCAGAGGGAAGTGAAAAACTGTTTTTT.

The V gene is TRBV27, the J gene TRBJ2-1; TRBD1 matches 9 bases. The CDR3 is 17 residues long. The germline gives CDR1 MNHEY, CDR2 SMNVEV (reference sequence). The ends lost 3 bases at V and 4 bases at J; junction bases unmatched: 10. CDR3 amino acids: CASSLTRGQGAYNEQFF. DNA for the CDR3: TGTGCCAGCAGTTTGACCCGGGGACAGGGCGCTTACAATGAGCAGTTCTTC.